The clone carrying this T cell receptor beta chain appeared many times. The record originates from a study of T-cell reconstitution after alpha-beta-depleted transplantation in children. As it was prepared, the TCRbeta library received unique molecular identifiers. TCRdb independently ran MiXCR on the PCR reads; one entry per CDR3 protein. This table holds about 120,000 distinct CDR3 sequences, under 13% found once. Sequenced material: PBMCs from the stem cell graft donor, taken from the stem cell graft. This sequence was found in a human donor who donated a stem cell graft to a child with acute lymphoblastic leukemia.

CDR3 nucleotides: TGTGCCAGCAGTTTTACGCGGGGGGTGAATGAGCAGTTCTTC. Protein: CASSFTRGVNEQFF. The chain has TRBV27 and TRBJ2-1, with 8 bases matching TRBD2. Trimming removed 3 bases from V and 7 bases from J; junction bases left unmatched: 5. From germline, CDR1 is MNHEY and CDR2 SMNVEV (reference sequence). This CDR3 has 14 residues.